This TCR beta chain was sequenced for a study of blood T cell repertoires in COVID-19. Turning to the study itself: Samples came from the United States, Italy and Spain, spanning acute and convalescent COVID-19. PBMCs, B-cell-depleted T cells, or T cells were the source of the cDNA or gDNA that made up the material.

Under the authors' procedure: Estimated nucleated cell counts came from reference gene primer amplification. Here immunoSEQ multiplex PCR was the method, and the copy in TCRdb shows in-frame clones only, minus some. V and J calls and clone size are those listed in that table; D and trimming were worked out from the DNA. The profile shows about 350,000 clones, around 91% of them singletons. Germline values: CDR1 MDHEN, CDR2 SYDVKM. The CDR3 totals 13 residues. Germline trimming cut 6 bases from V and 6 bases from J; bases unmatched to any gene: 2. The sequence was collected from a woman aged 18-30 years who had recovered from COVID-19. The sequenced sample consisted of peripheral blood. The V and J genes are TRBV28 and TRBJ2-2, with TRBD2 matching over 9 bases. CDR3 loop: CASRREGPGELFF. The CDR3 DNA follows: TGTGCCAGCAGGCGGGAGGGCCCCGGGGAGCTGTTTTTT. The whole variable domain, remainder taken from reference TRBV28 and TRBJ2-2, is DVKVTQSSRYLVKRTGEKVFLECVQDMDHENMFWYRQDPGLGLRLIYFSYDVKMKEKGDIPEGYSVSREKKERFSLILESASTNQTSMYLCASRREGPGELFFGEGSRLTVL.